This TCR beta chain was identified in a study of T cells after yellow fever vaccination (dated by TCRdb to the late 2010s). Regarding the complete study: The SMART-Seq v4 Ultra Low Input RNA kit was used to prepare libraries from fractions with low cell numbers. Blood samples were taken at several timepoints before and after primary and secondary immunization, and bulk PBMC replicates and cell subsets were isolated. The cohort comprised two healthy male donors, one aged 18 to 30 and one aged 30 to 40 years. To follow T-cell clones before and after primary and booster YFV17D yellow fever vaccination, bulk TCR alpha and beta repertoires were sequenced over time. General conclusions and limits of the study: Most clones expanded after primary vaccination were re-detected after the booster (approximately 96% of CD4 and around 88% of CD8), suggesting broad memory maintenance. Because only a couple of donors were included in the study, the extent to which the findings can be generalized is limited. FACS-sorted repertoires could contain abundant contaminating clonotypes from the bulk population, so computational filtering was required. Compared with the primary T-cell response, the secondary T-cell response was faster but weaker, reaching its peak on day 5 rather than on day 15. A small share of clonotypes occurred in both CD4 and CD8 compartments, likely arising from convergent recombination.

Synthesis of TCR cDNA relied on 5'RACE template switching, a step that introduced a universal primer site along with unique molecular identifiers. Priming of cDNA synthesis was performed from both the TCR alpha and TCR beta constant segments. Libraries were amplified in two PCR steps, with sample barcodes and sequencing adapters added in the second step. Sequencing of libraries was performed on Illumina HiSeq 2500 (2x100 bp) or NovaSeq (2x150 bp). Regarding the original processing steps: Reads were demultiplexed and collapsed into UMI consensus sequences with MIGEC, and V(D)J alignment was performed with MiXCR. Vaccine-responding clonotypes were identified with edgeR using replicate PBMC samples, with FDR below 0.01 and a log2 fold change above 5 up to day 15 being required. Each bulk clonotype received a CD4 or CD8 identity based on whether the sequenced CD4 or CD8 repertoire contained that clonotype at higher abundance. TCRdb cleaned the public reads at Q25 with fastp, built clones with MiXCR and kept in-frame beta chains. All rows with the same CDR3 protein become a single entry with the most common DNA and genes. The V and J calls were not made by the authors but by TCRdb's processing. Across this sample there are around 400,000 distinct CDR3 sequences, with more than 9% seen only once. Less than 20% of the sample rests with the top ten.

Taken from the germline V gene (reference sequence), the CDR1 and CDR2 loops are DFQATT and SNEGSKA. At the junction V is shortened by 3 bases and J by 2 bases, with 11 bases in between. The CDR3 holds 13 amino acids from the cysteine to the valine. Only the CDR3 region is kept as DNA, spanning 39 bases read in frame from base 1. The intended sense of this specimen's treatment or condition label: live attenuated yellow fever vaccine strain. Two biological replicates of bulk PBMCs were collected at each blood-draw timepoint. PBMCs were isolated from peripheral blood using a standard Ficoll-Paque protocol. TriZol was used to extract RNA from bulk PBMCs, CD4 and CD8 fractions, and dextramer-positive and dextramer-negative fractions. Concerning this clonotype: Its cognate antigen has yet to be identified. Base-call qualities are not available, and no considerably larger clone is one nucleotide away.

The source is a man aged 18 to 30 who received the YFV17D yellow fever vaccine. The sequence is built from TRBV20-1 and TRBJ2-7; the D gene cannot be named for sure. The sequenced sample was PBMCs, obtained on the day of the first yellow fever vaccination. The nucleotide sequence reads TGCAGTGCTAGTAGAGAAGTGGCCTACGAGCAGTACGTC. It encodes CSASREVAYEQYV.